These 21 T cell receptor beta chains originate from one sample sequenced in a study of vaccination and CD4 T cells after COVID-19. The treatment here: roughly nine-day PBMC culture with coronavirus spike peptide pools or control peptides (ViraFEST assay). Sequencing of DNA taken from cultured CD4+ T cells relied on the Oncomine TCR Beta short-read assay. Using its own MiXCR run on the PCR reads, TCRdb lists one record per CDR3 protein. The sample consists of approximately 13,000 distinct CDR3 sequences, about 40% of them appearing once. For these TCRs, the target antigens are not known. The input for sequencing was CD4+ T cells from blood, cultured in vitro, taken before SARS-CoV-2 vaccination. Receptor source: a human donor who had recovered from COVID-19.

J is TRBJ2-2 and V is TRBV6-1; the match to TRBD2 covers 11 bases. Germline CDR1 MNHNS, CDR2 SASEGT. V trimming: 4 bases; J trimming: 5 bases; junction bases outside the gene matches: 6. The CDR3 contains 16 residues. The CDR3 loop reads CASSGLSGRGTGELFF. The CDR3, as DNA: TGTGCCAGCAGTGGACTTAGCGGGAGGGGAACCGGGGAGCTGTTTTTT.

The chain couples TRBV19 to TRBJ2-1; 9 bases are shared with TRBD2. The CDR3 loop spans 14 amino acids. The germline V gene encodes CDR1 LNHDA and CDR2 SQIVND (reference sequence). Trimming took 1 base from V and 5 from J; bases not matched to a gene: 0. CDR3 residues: CASSIGLADNEQFF. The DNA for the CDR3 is TGTGCCAGTAGTATAGGACTAGCGGACAATGAGCAGTTCTTC.

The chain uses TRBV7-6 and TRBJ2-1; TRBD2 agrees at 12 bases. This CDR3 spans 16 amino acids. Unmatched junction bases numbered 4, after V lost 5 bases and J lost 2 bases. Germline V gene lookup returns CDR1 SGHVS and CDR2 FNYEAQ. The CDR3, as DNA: TGTGCCAGCAGCGTAACTAGCGGGGGGACCTACAATGAGCAGTTCTTC. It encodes CASSVTSGGTYNEQFF. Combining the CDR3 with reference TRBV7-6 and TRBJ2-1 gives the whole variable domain GAGVSQSPRYKVTKRGQDVALRCDPISGHVSLYWYRQALGQGPEFLTYFNYEAQQDKSGLPNDRFSAERPEGSISTLTIQRTEQRDSAMYRCASSVTSGGTYNEQFFGPGTRLTVL.

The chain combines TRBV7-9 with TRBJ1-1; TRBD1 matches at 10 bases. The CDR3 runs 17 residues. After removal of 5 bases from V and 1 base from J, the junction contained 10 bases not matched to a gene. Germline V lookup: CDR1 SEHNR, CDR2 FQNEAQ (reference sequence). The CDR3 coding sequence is TGTGCCAGCAGCCCTACTGACCGGACAGGGGGGAACACTGAAGCTTTCTTT. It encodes CASSPTDRTGGNTEAFF. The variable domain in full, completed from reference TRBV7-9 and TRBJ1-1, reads DTGVSQNPRHKITKRGQNVTFRCDPISEHNRLYWYRQTLGQGPEFLTYFQNEAQLEKSRLLSDRFSAERPKGSFSTLEIQRTEQGDSAMYLCASSPTDRTGGNTEAFFGQGTRLTVV.

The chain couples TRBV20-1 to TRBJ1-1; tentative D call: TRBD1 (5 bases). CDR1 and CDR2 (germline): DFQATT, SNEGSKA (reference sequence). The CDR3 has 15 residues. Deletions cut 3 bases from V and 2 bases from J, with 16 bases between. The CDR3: CSASTTTGLNTEAFF. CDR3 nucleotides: TGCAGTGCTAGTACGACGACGGGGCTAAACACTGAAGCTTTCTTT.

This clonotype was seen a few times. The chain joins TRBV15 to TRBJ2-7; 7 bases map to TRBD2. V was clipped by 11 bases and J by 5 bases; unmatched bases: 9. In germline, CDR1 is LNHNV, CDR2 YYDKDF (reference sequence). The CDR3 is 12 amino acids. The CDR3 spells CASQREGDEQYF. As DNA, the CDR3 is TGTGCCTCTCAAAGGGAGGGTGACGAGCAGTACTTC.

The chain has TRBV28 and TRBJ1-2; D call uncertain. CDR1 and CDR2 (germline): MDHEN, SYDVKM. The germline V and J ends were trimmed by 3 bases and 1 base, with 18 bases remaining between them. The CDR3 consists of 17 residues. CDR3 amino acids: CASSFALSLMGNYGYTF. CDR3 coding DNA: TGTGCCAGCAGTTTTGCCCTCTCCCTGATGGGTAACTATGGCTACACCTTC.

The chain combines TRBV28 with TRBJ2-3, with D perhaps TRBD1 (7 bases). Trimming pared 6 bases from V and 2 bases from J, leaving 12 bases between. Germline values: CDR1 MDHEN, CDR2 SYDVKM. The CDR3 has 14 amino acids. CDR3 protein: CASRAGGSTDTQYF. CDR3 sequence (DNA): TGTGCCAGCAGGGCAGGGGGGTCCACAGATACGCAGTATTTT. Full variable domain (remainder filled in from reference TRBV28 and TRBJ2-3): DVKVTQSSRYLVKRTGEKVFLECVQDMDHENMFWYRQDPGLGLRLIYFSYDVKMKEKGDIPEGYSVSREKKERFSLILESASTNQTSMYLCASRAGGSTDTQYFGPGTRLTVL.

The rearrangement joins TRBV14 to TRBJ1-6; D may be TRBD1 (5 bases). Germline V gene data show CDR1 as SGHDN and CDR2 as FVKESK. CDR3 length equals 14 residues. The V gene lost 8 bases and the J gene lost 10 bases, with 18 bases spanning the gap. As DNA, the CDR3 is TGTGCCAGCGGAGGAAATTTCGGGGCCTCACCCCTCCACTTT. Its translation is CASGGNFGASPLHF.

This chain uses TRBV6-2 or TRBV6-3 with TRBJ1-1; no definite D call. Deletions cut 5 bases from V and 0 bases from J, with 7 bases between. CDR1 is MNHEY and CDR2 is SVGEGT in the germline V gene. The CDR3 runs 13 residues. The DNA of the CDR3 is TGTGCCAGCAGTGGCCCAGTGAACACTGAAGCTTTCTTT. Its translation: CASSGPVNTEAFF.

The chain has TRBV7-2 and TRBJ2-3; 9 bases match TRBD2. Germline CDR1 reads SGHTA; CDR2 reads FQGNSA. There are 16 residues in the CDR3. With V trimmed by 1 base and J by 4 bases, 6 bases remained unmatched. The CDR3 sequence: CASSLGLSGSADTQYF. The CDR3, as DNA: TGTGCCAGCAGCTTAGGCCTTAGCGGGAGCGCAGATACGCAGTATTTT.

CDR3: CASSFGPSNQPQHF. CDR3 nucleotide sequence: TGTGCCAGTAGTTTTGGGCCTAGCAATCAGCCCCAGCATTTT. This chain connects TRBV19 to TRBJ1-5; D is ambiguous. Germline CDR1 reads LNHDA; CDR2 reads SQIVND (reference sequence). V lost 5 bases and J 0 bases, leaving 8 bases between the germline ends. The CDR3 extends over 14 amino acids. The whole variable domain, filled in from reference TRBV19 and TRBJ1-5, reads DGGITQSPKYLFRKEGQNVTLSCEQNLNHDAMYWYRQDPGQGLRLIYYSQIVNDFQKGDIAEGYSVSREKKESFPLTVTSAQKNPTAFYLCASSFGPSNQPQHFGDGTRLSIL.

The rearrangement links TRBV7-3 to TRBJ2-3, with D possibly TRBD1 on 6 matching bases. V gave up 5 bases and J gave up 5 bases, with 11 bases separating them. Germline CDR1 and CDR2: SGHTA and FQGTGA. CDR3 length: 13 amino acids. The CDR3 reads CASSEQGGDTQYF. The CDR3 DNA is TGTGCCAGCAGCGAACAGGGTGGAGATACGCAGTATTTT.

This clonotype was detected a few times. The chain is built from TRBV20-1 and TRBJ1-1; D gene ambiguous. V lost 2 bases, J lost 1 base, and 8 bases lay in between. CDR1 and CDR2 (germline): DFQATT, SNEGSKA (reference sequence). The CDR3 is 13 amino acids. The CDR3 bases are TGCAGTGCTAGACACGGAAAGAACACTGAAGCTTTCTTT. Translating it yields CSARHGKNTEAFF.

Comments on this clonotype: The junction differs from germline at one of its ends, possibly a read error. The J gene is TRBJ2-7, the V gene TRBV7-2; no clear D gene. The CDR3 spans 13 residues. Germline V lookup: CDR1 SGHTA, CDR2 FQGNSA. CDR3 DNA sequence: TGTGCCAGCAGCTTAGCGCAGGATAGATACCAGAACTTC. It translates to CASSLAQDRYQNF. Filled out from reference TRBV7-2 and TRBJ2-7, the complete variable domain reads GAGVSQSPSNKVTEKGKDVELRCDPISGHTALYWYRQSLGQGLEFLIYFQGNSAPDKSGLPSDRFSAERTGGSVSTLTIQRTQQEDSAVYLCASSLAQDRYQNFGPGTRLTVT.

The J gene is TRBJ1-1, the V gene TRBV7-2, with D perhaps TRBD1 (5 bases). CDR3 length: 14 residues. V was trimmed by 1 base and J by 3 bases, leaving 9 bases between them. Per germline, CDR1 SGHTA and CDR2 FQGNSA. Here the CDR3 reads CASSLEGTDTEAFF. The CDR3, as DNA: TGTGCCAGCAGCTTAGAGGGGACCGACACTGAAGCTTTCTTT.

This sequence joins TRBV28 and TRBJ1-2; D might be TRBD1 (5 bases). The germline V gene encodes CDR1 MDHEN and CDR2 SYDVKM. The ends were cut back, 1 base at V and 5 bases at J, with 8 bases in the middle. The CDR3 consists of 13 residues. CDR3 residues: CASSLSGPYGYTF. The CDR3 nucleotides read TGTGCCAGCAGTTTATCAGGGCCTTATGGCTACACCTTC.

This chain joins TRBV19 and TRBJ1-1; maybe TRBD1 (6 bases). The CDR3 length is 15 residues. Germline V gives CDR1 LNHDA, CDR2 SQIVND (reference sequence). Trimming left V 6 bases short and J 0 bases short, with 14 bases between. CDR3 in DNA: TGTGCCAGTAGCAGGGACACATCAATGAACACTGAAGCTTTCTTT. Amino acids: CASSRDTSMNTEAFF.

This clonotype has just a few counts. The CDR3 loop is CASRGHRDQYF. The CDR3 nucleotides are TGTGCCAGCAGGGGTCATAGGGACCAGTACTTC. This chain connects TRBV6-1 to TRBJ2-7; D may match TRBD1 or TRBD2 (5 bases each). Per the germline V gene, CDR1 is MNHNS and CDR2 is SASEGT. V gave up 6 bases and J gave up 10 bases, with 13 bases separating them. CDR3 length: 11 amino acids.

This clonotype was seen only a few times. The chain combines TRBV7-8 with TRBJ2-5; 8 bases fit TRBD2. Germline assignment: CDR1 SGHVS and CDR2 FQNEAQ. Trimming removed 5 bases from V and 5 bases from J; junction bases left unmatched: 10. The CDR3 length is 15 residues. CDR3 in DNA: TGTGCCAGCAGCCCCGTCGTTGCGGGAGGCGAGACCCAGTACTTC. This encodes CASSPVVAGGETQYF.

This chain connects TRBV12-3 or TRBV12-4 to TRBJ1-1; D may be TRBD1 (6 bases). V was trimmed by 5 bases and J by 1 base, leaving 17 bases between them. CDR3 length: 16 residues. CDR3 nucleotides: TGTGCCAGCAGTCTAGGGAGGGGGAGCTGGAACACTGAAGCTTTCTTT. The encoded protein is CASSLGRGSWNTEAFF.